The present entry profiles one T cell receptor (beta chain) with its context. Clones were sequenced by immunoSEQ multiplex PCR, and TCRdb holds only the in-frame ones, with some missing. The data show 250,000 to 300,000 clones, 89% seen once. This sample was taken from a study of blood T cell repertoires in COVID-19. This CDR3 is 13 amino acids long. Germline V gives CDR1 KGHSH, CDR2 LQKENI. V lost 5 bases and J 8 bases, leaving 12 bases between the germline ends. The specimen was PBMCs or T cells enriched from blood (not recorded which). This receptor was taken from a woman aged 40 to 50 who had recovered from COVID-19. This chain joins TRBV18 and TRBJ1-4; maybe TRBD1 (5 bases). The CDR3: CASSSDSHEKLFF. CDR3 DNA: TGTGCCAGCTCAAGCGACAGCCACGAAAAACTGTTTTTT. The whole variable domain, remainder taken from reference TRBV18 and TRBJ1-4, is NAGVMQNPRHLVRRRGQEARLRCSPMKGHSHVYWYRQLPEEGLKFMVYLQKENIIDESGMPKERFSAEFPKEGPSILRIQQVVRGDSAAYFCASSSDSHEKLFFGSGTQLSVL.